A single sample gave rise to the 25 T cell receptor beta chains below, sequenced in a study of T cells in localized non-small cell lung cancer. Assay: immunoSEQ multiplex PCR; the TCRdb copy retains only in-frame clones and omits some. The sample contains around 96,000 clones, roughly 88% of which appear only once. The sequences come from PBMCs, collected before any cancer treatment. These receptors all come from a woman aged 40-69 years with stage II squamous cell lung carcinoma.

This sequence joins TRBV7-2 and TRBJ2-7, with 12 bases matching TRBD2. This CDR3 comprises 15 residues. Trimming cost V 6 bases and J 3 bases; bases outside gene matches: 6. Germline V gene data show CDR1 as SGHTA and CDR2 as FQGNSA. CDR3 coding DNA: TGTGCCAGCAGTTCTAGCGGGGGGGCGGGCTACGAGCAGTACTTC. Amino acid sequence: CASSSSGGAGYEQYF.

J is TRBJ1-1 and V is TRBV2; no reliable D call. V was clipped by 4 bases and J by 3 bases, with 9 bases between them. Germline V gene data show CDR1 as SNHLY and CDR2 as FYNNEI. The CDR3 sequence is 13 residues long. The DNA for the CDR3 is TGTGCCAGCAGTGGGCAGCTAGACACTGAAGCTTTCTTT. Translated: CASSGQLDTEAFF.

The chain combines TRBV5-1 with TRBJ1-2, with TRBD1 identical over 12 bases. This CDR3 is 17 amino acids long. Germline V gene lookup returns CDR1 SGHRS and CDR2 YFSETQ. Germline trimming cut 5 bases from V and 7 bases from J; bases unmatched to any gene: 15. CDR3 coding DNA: TGCGCCAGCAGACCTGGGACAGGGGGCTTCCCCGATGCTGGCTACACCTTC. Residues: CASRPGTGGFPDAGYTF.

The DNA of the CDR3 is TGTGCCAGCATGGGGGGAACAGATACGCAGTATTTT. Translated, it gives CASMGGTDTQYF. The chain carries TRBV2 and TRBJ2-3; perhaps TRBD2 as D (6 bases). V shed 7 bases and J shed 3 bases, with 8 bases lying between them. The CDR3 totals 12 residues. Germline loops: CDR1 SNHLY, CDR2 FYNNEI.

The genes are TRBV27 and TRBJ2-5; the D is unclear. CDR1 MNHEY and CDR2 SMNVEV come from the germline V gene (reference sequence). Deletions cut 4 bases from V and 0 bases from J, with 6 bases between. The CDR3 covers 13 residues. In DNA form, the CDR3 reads TGTGCCAGCAGTTCATCCTACCAAGAGACCCAGTACTTC. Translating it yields CASSSSYQETQYF.

The CDR3 coding sequence is TGTGCCAGCAGTGAAAGGGTTTCCAAAAACATTCAGTACTTC. Its translation: CASSERVSKNIQYF. This sequence joins TRBV6-1 and TRBJ2-4; D ambiguous. Germline CDR1 and CDR2: MNHNS and SASEGT. This CDR3 has 14 amino acids. The V end was cut by 2 bases, the J end by 2 bases, with 7 bases between.

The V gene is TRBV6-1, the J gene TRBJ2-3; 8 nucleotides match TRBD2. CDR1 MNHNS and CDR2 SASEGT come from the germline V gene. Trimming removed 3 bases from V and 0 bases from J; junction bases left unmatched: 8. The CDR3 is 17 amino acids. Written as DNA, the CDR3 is TGTGCCAGCAGTGAGATTAGCGGGGACTCTAGCACAGATACGCAGTATTTT. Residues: CASSEISGDSSTDTQYF.

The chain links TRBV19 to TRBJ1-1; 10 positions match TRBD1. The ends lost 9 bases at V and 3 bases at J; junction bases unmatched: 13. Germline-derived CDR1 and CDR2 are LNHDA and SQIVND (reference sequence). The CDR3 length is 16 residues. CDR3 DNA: TGTGCCAGACTAGGGGGGACAGGGGAAGTAGACACTGAAGCTTTCTTT. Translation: CARLGGTGEVDTEAFF. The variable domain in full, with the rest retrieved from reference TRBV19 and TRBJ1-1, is DGGITQSPKYLFRKEGQNVTLSCEQNLNHDAMYWYRQDPGQGLRLIYYSQIVNDFQKGDIAEGYSVSREKKESFPLTVTSAQKNPTAFYLCARLGGTGEVDTEAFFGQGTRLTVV.

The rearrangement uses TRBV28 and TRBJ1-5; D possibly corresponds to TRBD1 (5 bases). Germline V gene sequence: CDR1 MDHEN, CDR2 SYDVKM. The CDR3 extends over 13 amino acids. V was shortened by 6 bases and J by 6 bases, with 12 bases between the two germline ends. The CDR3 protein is CASSMKGFQPQHF. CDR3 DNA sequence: TGTGCCAGCAGCATGAAGGGGTTTCAGCCCCAGCATTTT. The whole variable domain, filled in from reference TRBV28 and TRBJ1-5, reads DVKVTQSSRYLVKRTGEKVFLECVQDMDHENMFWYRQDPGLGLRLIYFSYDVKMKEKGDIPEGYSVSREKKERFSLILESASTNQTSMYLCASSMKGFQPQHFGDGTRLSIL.

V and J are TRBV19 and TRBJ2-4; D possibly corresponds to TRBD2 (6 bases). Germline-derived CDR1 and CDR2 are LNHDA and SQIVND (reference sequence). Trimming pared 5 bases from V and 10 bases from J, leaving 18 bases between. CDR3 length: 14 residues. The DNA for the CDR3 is TGTGCCAGTAGTGGATTGACGGGAGTGGGGATTCAGTACTTC. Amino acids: CASSGLTGVGIQYF.

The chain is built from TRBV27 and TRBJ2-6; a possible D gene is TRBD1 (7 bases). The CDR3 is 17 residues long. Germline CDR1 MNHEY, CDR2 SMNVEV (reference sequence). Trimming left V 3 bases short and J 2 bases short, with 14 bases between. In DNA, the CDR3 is TGTGCCAGCAGTTTCCTCAGCAGGGGGGCTGGGGCCAACGTCCTGACTTTC. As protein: CASSFLSRGAGANVLTF.

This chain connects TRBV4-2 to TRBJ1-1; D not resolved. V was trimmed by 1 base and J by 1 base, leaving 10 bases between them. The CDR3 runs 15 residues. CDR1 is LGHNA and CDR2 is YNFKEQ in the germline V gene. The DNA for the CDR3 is TGTGCCAGCAGCCAAGGGGGAGGGCAGAACACTGAAGCTTTCTTT. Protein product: CASSQGGGQNTEAFF.

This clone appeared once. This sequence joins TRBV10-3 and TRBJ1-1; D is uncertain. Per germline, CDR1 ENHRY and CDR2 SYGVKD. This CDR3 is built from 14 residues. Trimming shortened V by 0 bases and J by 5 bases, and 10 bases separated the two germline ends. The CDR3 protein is CAISESVGRTEAFF. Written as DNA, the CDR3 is TGTGCCATCAGTGAGTCGGTCGGCAGGACTGAAGCTTTCTTT.

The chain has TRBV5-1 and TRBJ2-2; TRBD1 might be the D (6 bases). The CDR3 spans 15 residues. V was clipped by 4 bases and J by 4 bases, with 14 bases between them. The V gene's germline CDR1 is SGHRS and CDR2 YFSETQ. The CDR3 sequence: CASSLGARGTGELFF. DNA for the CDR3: TGCGCCAGCAGCCTGGGGGCCAGGGGCACCGGGGAGCTGTTTTTT.

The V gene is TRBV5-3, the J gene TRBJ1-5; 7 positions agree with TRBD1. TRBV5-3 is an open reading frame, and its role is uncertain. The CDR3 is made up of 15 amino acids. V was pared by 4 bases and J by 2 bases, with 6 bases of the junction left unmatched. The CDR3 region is CARSTGTDCNQPQHF. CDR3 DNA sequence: TGTGCCAGAAGCACCGGGACAGACTGCAATCAGCCCCAGCATTTT.

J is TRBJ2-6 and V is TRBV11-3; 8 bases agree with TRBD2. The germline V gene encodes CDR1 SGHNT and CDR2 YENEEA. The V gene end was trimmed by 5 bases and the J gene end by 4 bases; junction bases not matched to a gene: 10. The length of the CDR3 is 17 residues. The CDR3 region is CASSPGGQGSGANVLTF. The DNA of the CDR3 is TGTGCCAGCAGCCCGGGGGGGCAGGGCTCCGGGGCCAACGTCCTGACTTTC.

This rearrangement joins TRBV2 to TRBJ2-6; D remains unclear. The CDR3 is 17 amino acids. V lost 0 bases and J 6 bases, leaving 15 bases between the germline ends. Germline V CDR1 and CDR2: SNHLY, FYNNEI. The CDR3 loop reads CASSEAQWTLEANVLTF. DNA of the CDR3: TGTGCCAGCAGTGAAGCGCAGTGGACCCTGGAGGCCAACGTCCTGACTTTC.

The CDR3 DNA reads as TGCGCCAGCAGCTTGGGTCTGGGATCCCAAGAGACCCAGTACTTC. This sequence encodes CASSLGLGSQETQYF. The V and J genes are TRBV5-1 and TRBJ2-5, with D unclear. The CDR3 is 15 amino acids. Trimming cost V 0 bases and J 1 base, with 10 bases left between them. Germline V gene sequence: CDR1 SGHRS, CDR2 YFSETQ. Supplemented by reference TRBV5-1 and TRBJ2-5, the full variable domain reads KAGVTQTPRYLIKTRGQQVTLSCSPISGHRSVSWYQQTPGQGLQFLFEYFSETQRNKGNFPGRFSGRQFSNSRSEMNVSTLELGDSALYLCASSLGLGSQETQYFGPGTRLLVL.

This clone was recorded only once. DNA of the CDR3: TGTGCCAGCAGCTTGGATGAGGGGCTCTCTGGAAACACCATATATTTT. Encoded protein: CASSLDEGLSGNTIYF. The rearrangement joins TRBV5-8 to TRBJ1-3; tentatively, D is TRBD1 (5 bases). V lost 0 bases and J 0 bases, leaving 10 bases between the germline ends. Germline CDR1 and CDR2: SGHTS and YDEGEE. This CDR3 has 16 amino acids.

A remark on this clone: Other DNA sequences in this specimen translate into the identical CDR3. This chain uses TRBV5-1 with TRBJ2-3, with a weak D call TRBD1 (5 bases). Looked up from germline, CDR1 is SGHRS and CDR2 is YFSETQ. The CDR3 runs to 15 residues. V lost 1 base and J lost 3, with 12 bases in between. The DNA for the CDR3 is TGCGCCAGCAGCTTGAGGGGAATGGGGACAGATACGCAGTATTTT. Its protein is CASSLRGMGTDTQYF.

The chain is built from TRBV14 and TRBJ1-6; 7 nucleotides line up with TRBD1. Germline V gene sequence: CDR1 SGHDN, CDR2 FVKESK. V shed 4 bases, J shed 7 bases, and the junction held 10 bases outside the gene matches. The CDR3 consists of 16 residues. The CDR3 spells CASSRVQTGKNSPLHF. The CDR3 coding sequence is TGTGCCAGCAGCCGAGTACAGACAGGGAAGAATTCACCCCTCCACTTT.

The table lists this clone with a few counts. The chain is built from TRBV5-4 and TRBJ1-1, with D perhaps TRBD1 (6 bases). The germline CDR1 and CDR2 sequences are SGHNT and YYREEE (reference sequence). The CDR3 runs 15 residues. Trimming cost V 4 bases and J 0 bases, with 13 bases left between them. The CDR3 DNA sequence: TGTGCCAGCAGCCCCCCCAGGGGCATGAACACTGAAGCTTTCTTT. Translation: CASSPPRGMNTEAFF.

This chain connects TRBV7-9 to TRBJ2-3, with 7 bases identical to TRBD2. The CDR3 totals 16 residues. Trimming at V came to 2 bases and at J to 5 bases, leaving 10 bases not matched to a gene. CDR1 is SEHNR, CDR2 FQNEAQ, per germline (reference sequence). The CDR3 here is CASSLWRGIDEDTQYF. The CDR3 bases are TGTGCCAGCAGCTTATGGCGGGGGATTGATGAAGATACGCAGTATTTT.

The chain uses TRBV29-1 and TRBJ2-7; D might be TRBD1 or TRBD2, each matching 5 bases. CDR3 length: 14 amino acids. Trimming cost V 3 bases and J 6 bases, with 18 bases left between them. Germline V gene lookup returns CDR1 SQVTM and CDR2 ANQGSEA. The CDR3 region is CSVERGLRTGEQYF. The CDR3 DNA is TGCAGCGTTGAGAGGGGCCTCCGGACGGGCGAGCAGTACTTC.

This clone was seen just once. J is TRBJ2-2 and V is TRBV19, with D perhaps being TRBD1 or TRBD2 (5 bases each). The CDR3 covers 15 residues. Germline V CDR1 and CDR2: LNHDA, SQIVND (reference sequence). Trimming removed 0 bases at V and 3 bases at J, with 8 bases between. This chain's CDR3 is CASSIDGAYTGELFF. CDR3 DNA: TGTGCCAGTAGTATAGACGGGGCCTACACCGGGGAGCTGTTTTTT.